This T cell receptor beta chain emerged from a study of glioma-infiltrating T cells after dendritic cell vaccination. Germline loops: CDR1 SQVTM, CDR2 ANQGSEA. V shed 2 bases and J shed 9 bases, with 10 bases lying between them. CDR3 length: 11 residues. The table came from immunoSEQ multiplex PCR; TCRdb's copy has only in-frame clones and leaves some out. Here the sample spans tens of thousands of clones, approximately 85% being singletons. The TCR originated in a human donor with glioblastoma. This specimen was blood, taken before dendritic cell vaccination. This chain uses TRBV29-1 with TRBJ2-5; perhaps TRBD2 as D (7 bases). CDR3 loop: CSVEWEGAQYF. The CDR3 DNA reads as TGCAGCGTTGAATGGGAGGGGGCCCAGTACTTC.